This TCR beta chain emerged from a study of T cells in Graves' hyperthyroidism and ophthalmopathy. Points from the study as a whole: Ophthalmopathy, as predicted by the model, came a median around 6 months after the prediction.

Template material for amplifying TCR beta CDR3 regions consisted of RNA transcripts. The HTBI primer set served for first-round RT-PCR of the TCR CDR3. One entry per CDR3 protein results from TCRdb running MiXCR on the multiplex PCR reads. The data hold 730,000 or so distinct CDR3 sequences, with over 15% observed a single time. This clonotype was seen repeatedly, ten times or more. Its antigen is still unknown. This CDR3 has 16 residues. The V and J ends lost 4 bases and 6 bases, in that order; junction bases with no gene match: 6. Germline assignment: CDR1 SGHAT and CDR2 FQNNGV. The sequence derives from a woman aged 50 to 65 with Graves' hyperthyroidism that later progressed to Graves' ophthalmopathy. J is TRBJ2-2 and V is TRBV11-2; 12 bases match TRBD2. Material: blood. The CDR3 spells CASSSPSSGGAGELFF. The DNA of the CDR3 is TGTGCCAGCAGCTCCCCCTCTAGCGGGGGGGCCGGGGAGCTGTTTTTT.